The 26 T cell receptor beta chains below all came from one sample that was sequenced in a study of control samples from healthy donors and cancer patients. Assay: immunoSEQ multiplex PCR; the TCRdb copy retains only in-frame clones and omits some. This table has 45,000 or so clones, more than 85% appearing once. The sample consisted of PBMCs. The receptors shown here come from a woman aged 40-49 years with head and neck cancer.

The V and J genes are TRBV19 and TRBJ2-4, with unresolved D. V lost 3 bases and J lost 1, with 16 bases in between. The CDR3 has 17 residues. Germline lookup yields CDR1 LNHDA and CDR2 SQIVND (reference sequence). The CDR3 loop is CASSIRPIGLAKNIQYF. The CDR3 bases are TGTGCCAGTAGTATTCGTCCCATAGGTTTGGCCAAAAACATTCAGTACTTC.

The rearrangement uses TRBV30 and TRBJ1-2; no clear D gene. Germline lookup yields CDR1 GTSNPN and CDR2 SVGIG (reference sequence). Trimming shortened V by 6 bases and J by 5 bases, and 22 bases separated the two germline ends. CDR3 length: 15 amino acids. The CDR3 protein is CACHPGGSGFYGYTF. The CDR3, as DNA: TGTGCCTGCCACCCTGGAGGGTCTGGCTTTTATGGCTACACCTTC.

This clone turned up a few times. The junction does not match germline at one end; this may be a read error. The chain combines TRBV2 with TRBJ1-5, with TRBD1 identical over 9 bases. This CDR3 spans 15 amino acids. CDR1 and CDR2 from the germline V gene are SNHLY and FYNNEI. CDR3 in DNA: TGTGCCAGCAGGGAAGGGACAGGGAGCAATCAGCCCCAGCATTTT. Translating it yields CASREGTGSNQPQHF.

The chain recombines TRBV27 with TRBJ2-2; 15 bases are shared with TRBD2. Germline-derived CDR1 and CDR2 are MNHEY and SMNVEV (reference sequence). The CDR3 is 17 residues long. The V segment lost 6 bases and the J segment 5 bases; nucleotides outside the gene matches: 7. CDR3 nucleotides: TGTGCCAGCAGCTCTGGACTAGCGGGAGGGAGGACCGGGGAGCTGTTTTTT. As protein: CASSSGLAGGRTGELFF.

This rearrangement joins TRBV10-1 to TRBJ2-1, with D perhaps TRBD2 (6 bases). CDR3 size: 14 residues. The germline V gene encodes CDR1 WNHNN and CDR2 SYGVQD (reference sequence). Trimming left V 0 bases short and J 8 bases short, with 11 bases between. The CDR3 DNA is TGCGCCAGCAGTGAGTCGGGGACTGCGGATGAGCAGTTCTTC. As protein: CASSESGTADEQFF.

The J gene is TRBJ1-4, the V gene TRBV14; D is uncertain. The CDR3 sequence is 11 residues long. V lost 1 base, J lost 14 bases, and 8 bases lay in between. Germline CDR1 is SGHDN and CDR2 is FVKESK. The CDR3 reads CASSQGGRLFF. The CDR3 region has the DNA TGTGCCAGCAGCCAAGGGGGAAGGCTGTTTTTT.

This sequence joins TRBV20-1 and TRBJ2-3; D may be TRBD2 (6 bases). CDR3 length equals 11 residues. Germline values: CDR1 DFQATT, CDR2 SNEGSKA (reference sequence). V was clipped by 6 bases and J by 4 bases, with 8 bases between them. As DNA, the CDR3 is TGCAGTGCCGGGAGTGCAGATACGCAGTATTTT. This codes for CSAGSADTQYF.

The chain is built from TRBV6-5 and TRBJ2-5, with 14 bases matching TRBD2. The CDR3 consists of 15 residues. The junction had 3 bases not matched to a gene; V was cut back by 4 bases and J by 5 bases. Germline CDR1 and CDR2: MNHEY and SVGAGI. CDR3 loop: CASSWGLAGAETQYF. The CDR3 DNA is TGTGCCAGCAGTTGGGGACTAGCGGGAGCGGAGACCCAGTACTTC.

The chain is built from TRBV19 and TRBJ2-2; D gene ambiguous. Trimming stripped 3 bases from V and 3 bases from J, with 14 bases between. The germline CDR1 and CDR2 sequences are LNHDA and SQIVND (reference sequence). The CDR3 spans 16 residues. In DNA, the CDR3 is TGTGCCAGTAGTATTTTTGTCCTTGGGGACACCGGGGAGCTGTTTTTT. Protein product: CASSIFVLGDTGELFF.

V gene TRBV25-1 combines with J gene TRBJ2-1; D ambiguous. CDR1 and CDR2 from the germline V gene are MGHDK and SYGVNS. The CDR3 consists of 12 residues. V was cut by 7 bases and J by 9 bases, with 13 bases left in between. DNA of the CDR3: TGTGCCAGCACCCCGACTGTCCGTGAGCAGTTCTTC. It codes for CASTPTVREQFF.

V gene TRBV19 combines with J gene TRBJ1-1; maybe TRBD1 (5 bases). V lost 6 bases and J 3 bases, leaving 23 bases between the germline ends. The CDR3 runs to 17 residues. Germline V CDR1 and CDR2: LNHDA, SQIVND (reference sequence). CDR3 DNA sequence: TGTGCCAGTAGGAATGGGGGAGGGGCCCCTAAGGACACTGAAGCTTTCTTT. Translated: CASRNGGGAPKDTEAFF. Supplemented by reference TRBV19 and TRBJ1-1, the full variable domain reads DGGITQSPKYLFRKEGQNVTLSCEQNLNHDAMYWYRQDPGQGLRLIYYSQIVNDFQKGDIAEGYSVSREKKESFPLTVTSAQKNPTAFYLCASRNGGGAPKDTEAFFGQGTRLTVV.

This chain links TRBV19 with TRBJ2-1; no clear D gene. Germline lookup yields CDR1 LNHDA and CDR2 SQIVND (reference sequence). The V and J ends lost 5 bases and 6 bases respectively, with 5 bases between them. The CDR3 has 11 residues. The CDR3 protein is CASSRRNEQFF. For the CDR3, the DNA is TGTGCCAGTAGTCGCCGCAATGAGCAGTTCTTC.

V is TRBV5-6 and J is TRBJ2-1, with 7 bases aligning to TRBD2. Germline V gene sequence: CDR1 SGHDT, CDR2 YYEEEE. The CDR3 loop spans 16 amino acids. The V and J ends lost 4 bases and 3 bases, in that order; junction bases with no gene match: 10. CDR3 loop: CASSENWGEGYNEQFF. The CDR3 DNA is TGTGCCAGCAGCGAGAATTGGGGGGAGGGCTACAATGAGCAGTTCTTC.

V is TRBV7-9 and J is TRBJ2-5; 9 bases are shared with TRBD1. CDR1 SEHNR and CDR2 FQNEAQ come from the germline V gene (reference sequence). The CDR3 is 14 residues long. The V segment lost 2 bases and the J segment 4 bases; nucleotides outside the gene matches: 2. The CDR3 DNA is TGTGCCAGCAGCTTAACGACAGGGGGAGAGACCCAGTACTTC. It specifies CASSLTTGGETQYF.

This chain uses TRBV18 with TRBJ1-2; 10 bases align to TRBD1. This CDR3 region has 15 residues. J lost 4 bases, V lost 2 bases, and 4 bases had no gene match. Germline CDR1 is KGHSH and CDR2 is LQKENI. The CDR3 region is CASSPTGQGTYGYTF. The CDR3, as DNA: TGTGCCAGCTCACCAACGGGACAGGGGACCTATGGCTACACCTTC.

The chain combines TRBV12-3 or TRBV12-4 with TRBJ1-1; D remains ambiguous. Trimming left V 5 bases short and J 4 bases short, with 8 bases between. This CDR3 region has 12 residues. In DNA form, the CDR3 reads TGTGCCAGCAGTAACCCGGGCACTGAAGCTTTCTTT. Encoded protein: CASSNPGTEAFF.

This chain links TRBV2 with TRBJ2-1; D unresolved. Trimming left V 5 bases short and J 3 bases short, with 8 bases between. The CDR3 contains 13 residues. Germline loops: CDR1 SNHLY, CDR2 FYNNEI. The CDR3, as DNA: TGTGCCAGCAGTATCGGATTCTACAATGAGCAGTTCTTC. This gives the protein CASSIGFYNEQFF.

As DNA, the CDR3 is TGCGCCAGCAGCTTGGACAGGGATCAGCCCCAGCATTTT. This translates into CASSLDRDQPQHF. The rearrangement uses TRBV5-1 and TRBJ1-5, with D possibly matching TRBD1 (6 bases). Germline V gene sequence: CDR1 SGHRS, CDR2 YFSETQ. Trimming stripped 0 bases from V and 5 bases from J, with 6 bases between. CDR3 length equals 13 residues.

For the CDR3, the DNA is TGTGCTAGTGGTTTGGGGGGGGCAGGTACTGAAGCTTTCTTT. As protein: CASGLGGAGTEAFF. This chain joins TRBV12-5 and TRBJ1-1, with D possibly being TRBD1 (6 bases). This CDR3 has 14 amino acids. Germline loops: CDR1 LGHNT, CDR2 FRNRAP. V was clipped by 1 base and J by 5 bases, with 11 bases between them.

The rearrangement uses TRBV4-1 and TRBJ1-1; 7 bases align to TRBD1. CDR1 MGHRA and CDR2 YSYEKL come from the germline V gene. After removal of 1 base from V and 4 bases from J, the junction contained 3 bases not matched to a gene. This CDR3 has 14 amino acids. The CDR3 DNA reads as TGCGCCAGCAGCCAAGCGGACAGGCTCACTGAAGCTTTCTTT. Amino acids: CASSQADRLTEAFF.

The chain joins TRBV6-5 to TRBJ1-2; 11 bases are a match to TRBD1. The CDR3 is 14 amino acids. With 0 bases clipped from V and 13 bases from J, the junction kept 7 bases outside the gene matches. Germline lookup yields CDR1 MNHEY and CDR2 SVGAGI. CDR3 sequence (DNA): TGTGCCAGCAGTTACTCGATGGACAGGGGGCAATCCACCTTC. Translated, it gives CASSYSMDRGQSTF.

A note on this clone: One junction end disagrees with the germline gene, perhaps due to a read error. This rearrangement joins TRBV28 to TRBJ2-7, with D hard to call. Germline V lookup: CDR1 MDHEN, CDR2 SYDVKM. This CDR3 is 12 amino acids long. CDR3 sequence reads: CASTGPWYGQYF. CDR3 in DNA: TGTGCCAGCACCGGTCCGTGGTACGGGCAGTACTTC. Together with reference TRBV28 and TRBJ2-7, the CDR3 gives the full variable domain: DVKVTQSSRYLVKRTGEKVFLECVQDMDHENMFWYRQDPGLGLRLIYFSYDVKMKEKGDIPEGYSVSREKKERFSLILESASTNQTSMYLCASTGPWYGQYFGPGTRLTVT.

This chain joins TRBV2 and TRBJ2-7; D is perhaps TRBD2 (6 bases). V lost 5 bases, J lost 2 bases, and 10 bases lay in between. The CDR3 runs to 13 residues. CDR1 SNHLY and CDR2 FYNNEI come from the germline V gene. The CDR3 reads CASSRLDTYEQYF. The CDR3 DNA follows: TGTGCCAGCAGTCGACTAGATACCTACGAGCAGTACTTC.

The gene calls are TRBV11-2 and TRBJ2-1; D ambiguous. Germline assignment: CDR1 SGHAT and CDR2 FQNNGV. The V end was cut by 0 bases, the J end by 6 bases, with 6 bases between. This CDR3 spans 13 amino acids. The CDR3 reads CASSLDRRNEQFF. The DNA of the CDR3 is TGTGCCAGCAGCTTAGATCGTCGCAATGAGCAGTTCTTC.

The chain combines TRBV4-1 with TRBJ1-1; TRBD1 matches 9 bases. CDR1 is MGHRA and CDR2 is YSYEKL in the germline V gene. CDR3 length equals 16 residues. The V gene end was trimmed by 2 bases and the J gene end by 4 bases; junction bases not matched to a gene: 8. CDR3 loop: CASSQPWDREITEAFF. The CDR3 DNA reads TGCGCCAGCAGCCAACCGTGGGACAGGGAGATCACTGAAGCTTTCTTT.

V is TRBV5-1 and J is TRBJ2-1; 11 nucleotides line up with TRBD2. With 4 bases clipped from V and 4 bases from J, the junction kept 1 base outside the gene matches. CDR3 size: 14 residues. Germline V gene data show CDR1 as SGHRS and CDR2 as YFSETQ. Here the CDR3 DNA reads TGCGCCAGCAGCGCTAGCGGGGGGTACAATGAGCAGTTCTTC. This encodes CASSASGGYNEQFF.